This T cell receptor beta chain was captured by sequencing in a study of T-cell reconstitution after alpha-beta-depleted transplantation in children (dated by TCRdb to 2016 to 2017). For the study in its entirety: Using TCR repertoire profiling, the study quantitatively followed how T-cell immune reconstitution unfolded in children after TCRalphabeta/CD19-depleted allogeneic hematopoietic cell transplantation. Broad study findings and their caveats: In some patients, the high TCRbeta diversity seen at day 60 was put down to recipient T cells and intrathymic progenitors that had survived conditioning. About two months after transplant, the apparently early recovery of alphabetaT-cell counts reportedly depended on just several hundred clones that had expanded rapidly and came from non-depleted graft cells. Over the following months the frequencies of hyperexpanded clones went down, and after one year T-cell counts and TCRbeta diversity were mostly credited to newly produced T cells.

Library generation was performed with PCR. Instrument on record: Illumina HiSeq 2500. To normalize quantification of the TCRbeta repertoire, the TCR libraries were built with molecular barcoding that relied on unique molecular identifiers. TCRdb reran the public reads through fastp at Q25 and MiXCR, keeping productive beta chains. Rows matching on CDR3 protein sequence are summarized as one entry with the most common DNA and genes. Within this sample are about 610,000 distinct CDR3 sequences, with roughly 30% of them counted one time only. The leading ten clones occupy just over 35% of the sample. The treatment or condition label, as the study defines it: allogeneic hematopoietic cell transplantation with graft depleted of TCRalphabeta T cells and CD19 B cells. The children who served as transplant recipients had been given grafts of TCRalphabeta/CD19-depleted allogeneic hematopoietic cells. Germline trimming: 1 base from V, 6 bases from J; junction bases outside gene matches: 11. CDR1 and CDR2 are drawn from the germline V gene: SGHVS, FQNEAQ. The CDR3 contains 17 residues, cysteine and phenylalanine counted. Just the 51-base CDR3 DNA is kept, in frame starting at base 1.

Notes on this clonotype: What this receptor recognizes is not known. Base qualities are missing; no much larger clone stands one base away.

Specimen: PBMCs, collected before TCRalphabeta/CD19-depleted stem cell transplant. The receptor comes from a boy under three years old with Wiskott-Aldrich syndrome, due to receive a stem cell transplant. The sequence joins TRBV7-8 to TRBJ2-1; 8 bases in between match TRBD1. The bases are TGTGCCAGCAGCTTAGGAACTTTCGTCGGACAGGGCAATGAGCAGTTCTTC. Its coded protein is CASSLGTFVGQGNEQFF.